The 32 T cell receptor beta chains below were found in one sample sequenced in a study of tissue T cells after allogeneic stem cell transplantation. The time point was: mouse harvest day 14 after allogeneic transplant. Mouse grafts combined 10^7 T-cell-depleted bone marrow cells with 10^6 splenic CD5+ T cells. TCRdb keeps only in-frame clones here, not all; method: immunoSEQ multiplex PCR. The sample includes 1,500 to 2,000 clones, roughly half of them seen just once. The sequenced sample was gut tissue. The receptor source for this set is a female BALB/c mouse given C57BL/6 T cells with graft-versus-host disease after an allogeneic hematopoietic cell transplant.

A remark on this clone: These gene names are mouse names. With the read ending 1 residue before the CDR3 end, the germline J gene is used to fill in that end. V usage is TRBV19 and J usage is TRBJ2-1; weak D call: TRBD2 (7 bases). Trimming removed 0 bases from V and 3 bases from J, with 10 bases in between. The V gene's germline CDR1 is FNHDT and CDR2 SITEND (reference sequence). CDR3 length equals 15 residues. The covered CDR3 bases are TGTGCCAGCAGTATAGGGGGGGCGCCCTATGCTGAGCAGTTC. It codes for CASSIGGAPYAEQF. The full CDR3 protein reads CASSIGGAPYAEQFF.

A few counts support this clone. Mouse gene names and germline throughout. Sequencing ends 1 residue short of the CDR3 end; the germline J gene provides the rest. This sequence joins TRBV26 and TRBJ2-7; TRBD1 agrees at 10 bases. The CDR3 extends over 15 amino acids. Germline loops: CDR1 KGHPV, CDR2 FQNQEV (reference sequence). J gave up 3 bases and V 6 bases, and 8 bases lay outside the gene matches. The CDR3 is CASSYPGQGHYEQYF. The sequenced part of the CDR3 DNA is TGTGCCAGCAGCTATCCGGGACAGGGGCACTATGAACAGTAC.

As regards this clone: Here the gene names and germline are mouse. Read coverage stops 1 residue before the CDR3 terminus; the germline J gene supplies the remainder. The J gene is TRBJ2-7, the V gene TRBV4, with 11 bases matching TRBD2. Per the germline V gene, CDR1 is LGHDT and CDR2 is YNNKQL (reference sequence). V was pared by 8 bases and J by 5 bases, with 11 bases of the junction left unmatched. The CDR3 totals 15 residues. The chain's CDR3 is CASSPDWGASNEQYF. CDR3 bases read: TGTGCCAGCTCGCCGGACTGGGGGGCTTCCAATGAACAGTAC.

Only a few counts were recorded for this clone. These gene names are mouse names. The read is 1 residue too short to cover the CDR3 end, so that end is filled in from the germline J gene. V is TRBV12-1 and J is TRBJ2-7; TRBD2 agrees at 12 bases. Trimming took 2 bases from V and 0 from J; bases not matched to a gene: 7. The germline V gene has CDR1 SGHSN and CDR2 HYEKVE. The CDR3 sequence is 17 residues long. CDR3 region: CASSRDWGGAGSYEQYF. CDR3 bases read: TGTGCCAGCTCTCGCGACTGGGGGGGCGCGGGCTCCTATGAACAGTAC.

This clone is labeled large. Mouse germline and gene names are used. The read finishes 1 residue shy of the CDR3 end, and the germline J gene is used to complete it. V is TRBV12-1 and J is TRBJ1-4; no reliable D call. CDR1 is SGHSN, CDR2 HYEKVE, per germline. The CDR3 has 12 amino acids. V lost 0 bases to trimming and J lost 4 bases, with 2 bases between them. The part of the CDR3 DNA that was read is TGTGCCAGCTCTCTCGGCAACGAAAGATTATTT. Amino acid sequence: CASSLGNERLF. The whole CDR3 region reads CASSLGNERLFF.

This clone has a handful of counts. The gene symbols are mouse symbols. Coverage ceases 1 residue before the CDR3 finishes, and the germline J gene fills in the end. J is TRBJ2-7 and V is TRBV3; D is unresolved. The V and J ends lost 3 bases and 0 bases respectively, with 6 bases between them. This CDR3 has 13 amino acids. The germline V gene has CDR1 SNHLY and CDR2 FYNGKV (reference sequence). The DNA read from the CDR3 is TGTGCCAGCAGCTTGGGGAGCTCCTATGAACAGTAC. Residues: CASSLGSSYEQY. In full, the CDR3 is CASSLGSSYEQYF. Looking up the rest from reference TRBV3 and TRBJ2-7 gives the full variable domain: GPKVLQIPSHQIIDMGQMVTLNCDPVSNHLYFYWYKQILGQQMEFLVNFYNGKVMEKSKLFKDQFSVERPDGSYFTLKIQPTALEDSAVYFCASSLGSSYEQYFGPGTRLTVL.

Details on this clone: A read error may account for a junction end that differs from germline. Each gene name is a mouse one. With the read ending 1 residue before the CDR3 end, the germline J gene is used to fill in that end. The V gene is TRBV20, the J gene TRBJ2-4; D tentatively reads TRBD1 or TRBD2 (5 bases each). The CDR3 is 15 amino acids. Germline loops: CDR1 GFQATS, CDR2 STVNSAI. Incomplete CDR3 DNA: TGTAGTGCTAGGGAGAACGGGGCGAGTCAAAACACCTTGTAC. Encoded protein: CSARENGASQNTLY. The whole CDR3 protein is CSARENGASQNTLYF.

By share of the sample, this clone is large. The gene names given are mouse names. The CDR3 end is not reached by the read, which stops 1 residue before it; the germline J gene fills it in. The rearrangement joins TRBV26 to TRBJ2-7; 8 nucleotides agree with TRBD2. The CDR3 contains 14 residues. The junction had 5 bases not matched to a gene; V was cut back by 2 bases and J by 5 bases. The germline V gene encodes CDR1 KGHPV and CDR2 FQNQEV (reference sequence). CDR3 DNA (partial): TGTGCCAGCAGTCTGCTGGGGGGCTGGGATGAACAGTAC. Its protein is CASSLLGGWDEQY. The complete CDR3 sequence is CASSLLGGWDEQYF.

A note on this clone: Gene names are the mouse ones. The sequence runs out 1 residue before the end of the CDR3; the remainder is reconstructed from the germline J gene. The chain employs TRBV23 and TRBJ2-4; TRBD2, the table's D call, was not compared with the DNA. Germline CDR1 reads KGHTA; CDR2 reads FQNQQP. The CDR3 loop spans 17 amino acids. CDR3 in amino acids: CSSSQSLGGRDQNTLYF. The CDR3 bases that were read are TGCTCCAGCAGTCAATCTCTGGGGGGGCGCGATCAAAACACCTTGTAC.

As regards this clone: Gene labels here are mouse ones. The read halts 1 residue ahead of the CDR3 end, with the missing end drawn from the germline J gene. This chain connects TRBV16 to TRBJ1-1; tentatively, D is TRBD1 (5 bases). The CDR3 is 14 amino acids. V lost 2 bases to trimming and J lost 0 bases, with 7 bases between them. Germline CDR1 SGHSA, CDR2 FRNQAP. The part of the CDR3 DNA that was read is TGTGCAAGCAGCTTACAGGGACAGAACACAGAAGTCTTC. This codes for CASSLQGQNTEVF. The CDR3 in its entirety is CASSLQGQNTEVFF.

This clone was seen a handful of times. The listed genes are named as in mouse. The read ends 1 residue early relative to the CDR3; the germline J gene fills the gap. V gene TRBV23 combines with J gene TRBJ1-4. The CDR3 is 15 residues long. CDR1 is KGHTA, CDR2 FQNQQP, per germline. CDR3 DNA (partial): TGCTCCAGCAGTCAATCGCGGGGTTCCAACGAAAGATTATTT. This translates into CSSSQSRGSNERLF. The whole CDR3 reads CSSSQSRGSNERLFF.

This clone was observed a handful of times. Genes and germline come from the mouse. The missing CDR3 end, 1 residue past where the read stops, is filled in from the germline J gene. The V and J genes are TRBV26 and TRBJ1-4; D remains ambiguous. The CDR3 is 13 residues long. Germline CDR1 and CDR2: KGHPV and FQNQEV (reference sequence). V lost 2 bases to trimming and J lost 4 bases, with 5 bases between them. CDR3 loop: CASSLRNNERLFF. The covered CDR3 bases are TGTGCCAGCAGTCTGCGGAACAACGAAAGATTATTT. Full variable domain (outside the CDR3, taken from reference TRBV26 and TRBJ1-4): NSKVIQTPRYLVKGQGQKAKMRCIPEKGHPVVFWYQQNKNNEFKFLINFQNQEVLQQIDMTEKRFSAECPSNSPCSLEIQSSEAGDSALYLCASSLRNNERLFFGHGTKLSVL.

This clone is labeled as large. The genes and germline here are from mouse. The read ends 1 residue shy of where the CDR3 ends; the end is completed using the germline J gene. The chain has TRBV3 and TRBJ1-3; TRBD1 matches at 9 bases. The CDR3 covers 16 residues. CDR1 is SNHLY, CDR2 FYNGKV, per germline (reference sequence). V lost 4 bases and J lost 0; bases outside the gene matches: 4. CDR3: CASSWGQGNSGNTLYF. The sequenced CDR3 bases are TGTGCCAGCAGCTGGGGACAGGGAAATTCTGGAAATACGCTCTAT.

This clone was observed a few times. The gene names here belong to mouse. The CDR3 here is CASSPDSNQDTQYF. CDR3 DNA, as far as it was read: TGTGCCAGCAGTCCCGACAGTAACCAAGACACCCAGTAC. The rearrangement joins TRBV13-3 to TRBJ2-5; D might be TRBD1 (5 bases). The read stops 1 residue short of the end of the CDR3; the missing end is completed from the germline J gene. Germline lookup yields CDR1 NNHDY and CDR2 SYVADS. The CDR3 runs 14 residues. V lost 4 bases and J lost 0, with 9 bases in between.

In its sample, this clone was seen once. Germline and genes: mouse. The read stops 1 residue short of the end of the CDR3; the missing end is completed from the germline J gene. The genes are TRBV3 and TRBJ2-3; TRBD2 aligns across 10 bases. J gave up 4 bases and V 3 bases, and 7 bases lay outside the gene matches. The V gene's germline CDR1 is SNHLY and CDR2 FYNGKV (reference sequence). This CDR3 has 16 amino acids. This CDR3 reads CASSLGWGGATETLYF. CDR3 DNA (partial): TGTGCCAGCAGCTTGGGCTGGGGGGGCGCCACAGAAACGCTGTAT.

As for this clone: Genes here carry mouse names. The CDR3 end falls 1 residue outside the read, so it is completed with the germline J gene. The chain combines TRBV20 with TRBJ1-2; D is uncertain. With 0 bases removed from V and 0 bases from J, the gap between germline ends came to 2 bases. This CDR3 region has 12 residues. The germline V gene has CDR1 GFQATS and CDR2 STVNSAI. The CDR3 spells CGAREANSDYTF. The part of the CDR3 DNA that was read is TGTGGTGCTAGGGAGGCAAACTCCGACTACACC.

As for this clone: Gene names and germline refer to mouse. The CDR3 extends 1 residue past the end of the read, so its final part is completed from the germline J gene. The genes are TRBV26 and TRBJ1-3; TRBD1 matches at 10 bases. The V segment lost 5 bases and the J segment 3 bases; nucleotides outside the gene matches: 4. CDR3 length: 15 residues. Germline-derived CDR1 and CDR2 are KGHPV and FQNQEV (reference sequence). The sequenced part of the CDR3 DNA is TGTGCCAGCAGTTCGACAGGGGGCGGTGGAAATACGCTCTAT. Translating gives CASSSTGGGGNTLY. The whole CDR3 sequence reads CASSSTGGGGNTLYF.

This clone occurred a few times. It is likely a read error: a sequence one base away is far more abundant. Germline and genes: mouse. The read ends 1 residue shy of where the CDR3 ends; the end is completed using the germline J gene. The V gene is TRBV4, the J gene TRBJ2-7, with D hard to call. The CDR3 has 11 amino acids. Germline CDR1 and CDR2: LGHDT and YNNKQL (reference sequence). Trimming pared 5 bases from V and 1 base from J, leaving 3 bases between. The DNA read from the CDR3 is TGTGCCAGCAGCCTTTCCTATGAACAGTAC. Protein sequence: CASSLSYEQY. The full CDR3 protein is CASSLSYEQYF.

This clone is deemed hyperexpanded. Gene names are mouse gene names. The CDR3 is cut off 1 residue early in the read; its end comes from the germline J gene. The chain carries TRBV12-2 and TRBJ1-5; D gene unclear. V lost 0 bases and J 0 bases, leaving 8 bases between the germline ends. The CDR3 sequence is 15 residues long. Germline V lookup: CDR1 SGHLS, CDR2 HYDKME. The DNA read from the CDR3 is TGTGCCAGCTCTCTCGGCAGATATAACAACCAGGCTCCGCTT. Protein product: CASSLGRYNNQAPL. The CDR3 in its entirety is CASSLGRYNNQAPLF.

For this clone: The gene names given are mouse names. CDR3 amino acids: CASSLVGSEQYF. Partial CDR3 DNA: TGTGCCAGCTCTCTCGTGGGGAGTGAACAGTAC. This chain joins TRBV12-2 and TRBJ2-7, with D tentatively TRBD2 (5 bases). The CDR3 end is not reached by the read, which stops 1 residue before it; the germline J gene fills it in. V gave up 0 bases and J gave up 6 bases, with 8 bases separating them. Germline V CDR1 and CDR2: SGHLS, HYDKME. The CDR3 is 12 amino acids.

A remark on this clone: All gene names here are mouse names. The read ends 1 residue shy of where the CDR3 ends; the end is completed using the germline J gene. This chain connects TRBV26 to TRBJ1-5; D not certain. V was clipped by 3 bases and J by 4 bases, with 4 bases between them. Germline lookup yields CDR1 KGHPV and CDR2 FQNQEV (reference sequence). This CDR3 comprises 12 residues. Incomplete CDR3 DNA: TGTGCCAGCAGTCTTGGTAACCAGGCTCCGCTT. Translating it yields CASSLGNQAPL. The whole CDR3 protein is CASSLGNQAPLF.

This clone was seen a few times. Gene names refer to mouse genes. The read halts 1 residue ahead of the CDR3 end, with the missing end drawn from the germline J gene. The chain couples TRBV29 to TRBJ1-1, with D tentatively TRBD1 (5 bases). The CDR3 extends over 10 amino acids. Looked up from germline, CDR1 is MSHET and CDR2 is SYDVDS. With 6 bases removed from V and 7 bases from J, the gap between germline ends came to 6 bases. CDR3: CASRTGEVFF. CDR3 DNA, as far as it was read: TGTGCTAGCAGAACAGGAGAAGTCTTC.

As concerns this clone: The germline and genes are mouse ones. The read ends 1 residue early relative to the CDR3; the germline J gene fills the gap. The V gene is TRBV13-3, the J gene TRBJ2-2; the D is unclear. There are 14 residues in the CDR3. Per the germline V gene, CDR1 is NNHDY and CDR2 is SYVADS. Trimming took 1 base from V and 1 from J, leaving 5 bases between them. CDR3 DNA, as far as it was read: TGTGCCAGCAGTGATCCACAAAACACCGGGCAGCTCTAC. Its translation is CASSDPQNTGQLY. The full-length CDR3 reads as CASSDPQNTGQLYF.

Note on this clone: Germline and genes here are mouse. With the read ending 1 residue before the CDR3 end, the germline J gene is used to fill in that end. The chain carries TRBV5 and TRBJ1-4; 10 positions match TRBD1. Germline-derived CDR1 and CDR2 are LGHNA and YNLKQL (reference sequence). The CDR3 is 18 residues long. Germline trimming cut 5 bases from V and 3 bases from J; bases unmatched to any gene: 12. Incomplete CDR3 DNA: TGTGCCAGCAGCAGCCAAGCCCCCGGGACAGGGGCCAACGAAAGATTATTT. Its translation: CASSSQAPGTGANERLF. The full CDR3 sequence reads CASSSQAPGTGANERLFF.

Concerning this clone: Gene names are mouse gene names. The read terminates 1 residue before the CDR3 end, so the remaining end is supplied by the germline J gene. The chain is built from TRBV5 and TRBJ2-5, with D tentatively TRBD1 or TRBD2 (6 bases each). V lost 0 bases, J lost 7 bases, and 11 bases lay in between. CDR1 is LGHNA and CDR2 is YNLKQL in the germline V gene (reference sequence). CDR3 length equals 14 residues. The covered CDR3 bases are TGTGCCAGCAGCCAAGACGGGGGCGGGAACACCCAGTAC. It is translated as CASSQDGGGNTQY. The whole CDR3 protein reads CASSQDGGGNTQYF.

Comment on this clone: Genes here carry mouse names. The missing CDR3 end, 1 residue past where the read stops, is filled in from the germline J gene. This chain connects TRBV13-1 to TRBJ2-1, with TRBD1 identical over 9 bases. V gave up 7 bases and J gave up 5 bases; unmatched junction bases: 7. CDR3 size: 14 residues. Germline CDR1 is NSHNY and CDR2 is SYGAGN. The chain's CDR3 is CASGRDRAHAEQFF. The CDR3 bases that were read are TGTGCCAGCGGCCGGGACAGGGCTCATGCTGAGCAGTTC.

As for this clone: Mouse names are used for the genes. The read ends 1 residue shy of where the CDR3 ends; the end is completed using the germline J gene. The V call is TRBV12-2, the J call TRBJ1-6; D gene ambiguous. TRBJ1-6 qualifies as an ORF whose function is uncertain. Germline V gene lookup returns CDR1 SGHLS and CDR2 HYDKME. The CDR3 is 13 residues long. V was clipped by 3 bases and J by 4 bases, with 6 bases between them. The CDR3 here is CASSWEYNSPLYF. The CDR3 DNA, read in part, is TGTGCCAGCTCTTGGGAATATAATTCGCCCCTCTAC.

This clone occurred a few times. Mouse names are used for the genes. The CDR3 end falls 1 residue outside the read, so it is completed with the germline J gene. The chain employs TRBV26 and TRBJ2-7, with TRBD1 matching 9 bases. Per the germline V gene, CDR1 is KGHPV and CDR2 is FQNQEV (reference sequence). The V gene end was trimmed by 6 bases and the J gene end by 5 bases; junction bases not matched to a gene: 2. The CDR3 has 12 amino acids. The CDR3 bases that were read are TGTGCCAGCAGCCGGGACAGGGATGAACAGTAC. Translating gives CASSRDRDEQY. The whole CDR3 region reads CASSRDRDEQYF.

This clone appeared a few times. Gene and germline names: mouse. The DNA read from the CDR3 is TGTGCCAGCAGCCAAGATAGGGTTCAAAACACCTTGTAC. Amino acids: CASSQDRVQNTLY. The CDR3 in full is CASSQDRVQNTLYF. This rearrangement joins TRBV2 to TRBJ2-4; D is ambiguous. The DNA ends 1 residue before the CDR3 does, and the rest of the CDR3 is filled in from the germline J gene. CDR3 size: 14 residues. The V gene's germline CDR1 is LGHNA and CDR2 YSYQKL. Trimming left V 0 bases short and J 2 bases short, with 6 bases between.

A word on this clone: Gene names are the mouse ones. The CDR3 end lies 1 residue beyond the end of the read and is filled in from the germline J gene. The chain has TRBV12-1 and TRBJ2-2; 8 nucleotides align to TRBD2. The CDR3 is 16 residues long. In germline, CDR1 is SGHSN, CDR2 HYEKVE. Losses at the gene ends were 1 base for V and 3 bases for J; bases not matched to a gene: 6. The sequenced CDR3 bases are TGTGCCAGCTCTCTGGAGGGGGGGCGCTACACCGGGCAGCTCTAC. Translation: CASSLEGGRYTGQLY. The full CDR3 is CASSLEGGRYTGQLYF.

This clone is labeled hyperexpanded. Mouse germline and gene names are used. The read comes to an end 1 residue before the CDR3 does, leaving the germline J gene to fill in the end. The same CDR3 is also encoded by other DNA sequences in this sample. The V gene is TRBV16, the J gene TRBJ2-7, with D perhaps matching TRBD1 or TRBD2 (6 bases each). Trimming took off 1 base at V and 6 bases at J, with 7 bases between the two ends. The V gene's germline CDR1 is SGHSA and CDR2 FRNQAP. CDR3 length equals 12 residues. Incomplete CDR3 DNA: TGTGCAAGCAGCTTAGTGGGGGCTGAACAGTAC. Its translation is CASSLVGAEQY. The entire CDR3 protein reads CASSLVGAEQYF. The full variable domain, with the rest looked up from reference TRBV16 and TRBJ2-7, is NAGVIQTPRHKVTGKGQEATLWCEPISGHSAVFWYRQTIVQGLEFLTYFRNQAPIDDSGMPKERFSAQMPNQSHSTLKIQSTQPQDSAVYLCASSLVGAEQYFGPGTRLTVL.

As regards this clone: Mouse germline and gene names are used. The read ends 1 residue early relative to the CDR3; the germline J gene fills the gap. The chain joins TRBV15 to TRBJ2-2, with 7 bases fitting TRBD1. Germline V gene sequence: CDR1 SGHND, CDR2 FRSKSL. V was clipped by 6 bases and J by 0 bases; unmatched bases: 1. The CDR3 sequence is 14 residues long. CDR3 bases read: TGTGCCAGCAGGGGGACAGCAAACACCGGGCAGCTCTAC. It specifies CASRGTANTGQLY. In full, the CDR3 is CASRGTANTGQLYF. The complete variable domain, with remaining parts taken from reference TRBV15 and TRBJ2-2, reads DAGVTQTPRHEVAEKGQTIILKCEPVSGHNDLFWYRQTKIQGLELLSYFRSKSLMEDGGAFKDRFKAEMLNSSFSTLKIQPTEPKDSAVYLCASRGTANTGQLYFGEGSKLTVL.